The 2 T cell receptor beta chains listed next were all sequenced from one sample in a study of radiotherapy plus CTLA-4 blockade in lung cancer. Here immunoSEQ multiplex PCR was the method, and the copy in TCRdb shows in-frame clones only, minus some. The sample holds some 80,000 clones, approximately 80% seen once. This specimen consisted of peripheral blood, obtained from a patient treated with radiotherapy plus ipilimumab. These receptors came from a human donor with non-small cell lung cancer who had stable disease on radiotherapy plus ipilimumab.

As to this clone: Other DNA sequences of this sample code for an identical CDR3. The CDR3 spells CASSLMGLAAYEQYF. The CDR3 DNA reads as TGTGCCAGCAGCTTAATGGGACTAGCCGCCTACGAGCAGTACTTC. The chain combines TRBV7-2 with TRBJ2-7; 9 bases match TRBD2. The CDR3 runs to 15 residues. Per germline, CDR1 SGHTA and CDR2 FQGNSA. Trimming cost V 2 bases and J 2 bases; bases outside gene matches: 4.

V is TRBV13 and J is TRBJ1-2; 8 bases are shared with TRBD1. In germline, CDR1 is PRHDT, CDR2 FYEKMQ (reference sequence). Unmatched junction bases numbered 4, after V lost 2 bases and J lost 2 bases. The CDR3 totals 15 residues. CDR3: CASSLYRGMNYGYTF. In DNA form, the CDR3 reads TGTGCCAGCAGCTTATACAGGGGGATGAACTATGGCTACACCTTC.